Below, one T cell receptor beta chain is given with its context. What it recognizes is unknown. As defined, naive CD8 cells were CD45RO-negative and positively selected for CCR7, with terminally differentiated effector memory CD45RA+ cells excluded. Method: immunoSEQ multiplex PCR; TCRdb's copy keeps in-frame clones and lacks some. The table has about 820,000 clones, roughly 92% seen once. This entry belongs to a study of shared clonotypes between healthy human individuals. In the study overall: There were three CD4 naive, three CD4 memory, two CD8 naive and one CD8 memory plates per donor.

Study results and limitations: An expected dependence of interdonor clonotype sharing on sequencing depth was noted. Clonotypes shared by all four donors outscored non-shared clonotypes in generation probability.

Germline lookup yields CDR1 GTSNPN and CDR2 SVGIG (reference sequence). J gave up 9 bases and V 4 bases, and 5 bases lay outside the gene matches. The CDR3 sequence is 12 residues long. This rearrangement joins TRBV30 to TRBJ2-1, with 8 bases identical to TRBD1. Sequencing used naive CD8+ T cells sorted from blood. This clonotype was sampled from a man aged 30 to 39 in good health. The CDR3 DNA reads TGTGCCTGGACCCCAGGGGGCGGTGAGCAGTTCTTC. Encoded protein: CAWTPGGGEQFF. The variable domain in full, with the rest retrieved from reference TRBV30 and TRBJ2-1, is SQTIHQWPATLVQPVGSPLSLECTVEGTSNPNLYWYRQAAGRGLQLLFYSVGIGQISSEVPQNLSASRPQDRQFILSSKKLLLSDSGFYLCAWTPGGGEQFFGPGTRLTVL.